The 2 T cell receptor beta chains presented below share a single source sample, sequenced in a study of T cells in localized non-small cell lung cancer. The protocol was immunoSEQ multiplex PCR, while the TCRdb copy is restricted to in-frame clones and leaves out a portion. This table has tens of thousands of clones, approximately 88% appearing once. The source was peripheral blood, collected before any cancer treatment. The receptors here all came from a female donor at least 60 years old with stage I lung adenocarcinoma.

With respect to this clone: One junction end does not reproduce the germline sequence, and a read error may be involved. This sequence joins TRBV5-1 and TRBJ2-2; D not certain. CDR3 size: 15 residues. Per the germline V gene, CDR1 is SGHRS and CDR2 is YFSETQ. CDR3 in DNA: TGCGCCAGCAGCTTGAGTGCTGCGAAGACCGGGGAGCTGTTTTTT. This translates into CASSLSAAKTGELFF.

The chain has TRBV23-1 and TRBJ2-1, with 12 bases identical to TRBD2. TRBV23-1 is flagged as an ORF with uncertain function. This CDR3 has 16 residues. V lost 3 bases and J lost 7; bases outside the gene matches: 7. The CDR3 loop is CASSQYLAGGPNEQFF. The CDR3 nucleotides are TGCGCCAGCAGTCAGTACCTAGCGGGAGGGCCGAATGAGCAGTTCTTC.